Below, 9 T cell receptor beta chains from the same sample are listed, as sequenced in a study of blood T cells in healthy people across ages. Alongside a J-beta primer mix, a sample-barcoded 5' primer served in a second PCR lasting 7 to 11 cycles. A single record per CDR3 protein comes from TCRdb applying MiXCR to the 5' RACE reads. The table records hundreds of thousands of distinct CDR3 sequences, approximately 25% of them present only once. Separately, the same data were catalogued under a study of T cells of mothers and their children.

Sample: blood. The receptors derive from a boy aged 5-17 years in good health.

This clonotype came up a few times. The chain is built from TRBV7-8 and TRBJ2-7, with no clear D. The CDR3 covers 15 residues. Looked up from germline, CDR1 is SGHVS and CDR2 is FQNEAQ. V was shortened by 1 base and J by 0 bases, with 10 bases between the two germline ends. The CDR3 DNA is TGTGCCAGCAGCTTAGGGGCCATCAGCTCCTACGAGCAGTACTTC. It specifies CASSLGAISSYEQYF.

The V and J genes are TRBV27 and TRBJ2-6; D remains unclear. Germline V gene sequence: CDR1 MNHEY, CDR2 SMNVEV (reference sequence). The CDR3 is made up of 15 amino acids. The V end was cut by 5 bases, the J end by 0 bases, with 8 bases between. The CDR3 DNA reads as TGTGCCAGCAGTGGTGGCAGCTCTGGGGCCAACGTCCTGACTTTC. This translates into CASSGGSSGANVLTF.

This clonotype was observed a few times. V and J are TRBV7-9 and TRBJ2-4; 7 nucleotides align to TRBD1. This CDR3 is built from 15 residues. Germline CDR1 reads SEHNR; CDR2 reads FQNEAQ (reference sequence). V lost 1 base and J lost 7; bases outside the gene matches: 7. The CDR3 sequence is CASSLDPGGRNIQYF. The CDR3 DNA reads TGTGCCAGCAGCTTAGATCCAGGGGGAAGGAACATTCAGTACTTC.

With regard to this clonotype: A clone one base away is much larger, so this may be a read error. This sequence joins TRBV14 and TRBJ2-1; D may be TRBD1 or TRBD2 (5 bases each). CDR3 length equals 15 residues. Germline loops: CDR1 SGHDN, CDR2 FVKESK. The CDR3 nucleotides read TGTGCCAGCAGCCAAGGGGGGAGCTCCTACAATGAGCAGCTCTTC. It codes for CASSQGGSSYNEQLF. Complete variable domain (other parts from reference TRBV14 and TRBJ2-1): EAGVTQFPSHSVIEKGQTVTLRCDPISGHDNLYWYRRVMGKEIKFLLHFVKESKQDESGMPNNRFLAERTGGTYSTLKVQPAELEDSGVYFCASSQGGSSYNEQLFGPGTRLTVL.

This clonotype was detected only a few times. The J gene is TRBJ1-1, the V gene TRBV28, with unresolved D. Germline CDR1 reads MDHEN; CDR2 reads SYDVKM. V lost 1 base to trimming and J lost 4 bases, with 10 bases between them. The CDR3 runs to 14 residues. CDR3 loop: CASSLLGKATEAFF. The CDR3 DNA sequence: TGTGCCAGCAGTTTATTGGGGAAGGCCACTGAAGCTTTCTTT.

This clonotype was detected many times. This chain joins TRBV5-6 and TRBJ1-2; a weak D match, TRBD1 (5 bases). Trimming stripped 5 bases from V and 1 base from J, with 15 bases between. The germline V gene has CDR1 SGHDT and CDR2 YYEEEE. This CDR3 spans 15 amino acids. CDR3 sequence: CASSGVGGHNYGYTF. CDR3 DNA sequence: TGTGCCAGCAGTGGAGTTGGCGGACATAACTATGGCTACACCTTC.

In DNA, the CDR3 is TGCGCCAGCAGCTTGGAGAGGGGGCTTGATGAAGCTTTCTTT. This gives the protein CASSLERGLDEAFF. V is TRBV5-1 and J is TRBJ1-1; 7 bases fit TRBD1. This CDR3 has 14 residues. Germline CDR1 and CDR2: SGHRS and YFSETQ. The ends lost 0 bases at V and 7 bases at J; junction bases unmatched: 6.

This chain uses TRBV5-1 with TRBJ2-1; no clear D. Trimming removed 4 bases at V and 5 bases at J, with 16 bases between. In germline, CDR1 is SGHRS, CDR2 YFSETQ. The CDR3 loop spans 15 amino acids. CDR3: CASSMLDPADNEQFF. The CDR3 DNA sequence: TGCGCCAGCAGCATGCTAGACCCGGCCGACAATGAGCAGTTCTTC.

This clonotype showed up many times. The CDR3 here is CASSTGPQETQYF. CDR3 coding DNA: TGCGCCAGCAGCACAGGTCCACAAGAGACCCAGTACTTC. V usage is TRBV5-1 and J usage is TRBJ2-5; a weak D match, TRBD1 (5 bases). Looked up from germline, CDR1 is SGHRS and CDR2 is YFSETQ. CDR3 length: 13 amino acids. V lost 4 bases to trimming and J lost 2 bases, with 9 bases between them. The entire variable domain, with the rest obtained from reference TRBV5-1 and TRBJ2-5, is as follows: KAGVTQTPRYLIKTRGQQVTLSCSPISGHRSVSWYQQTPGQGLQFLFEYFSETQRNKGNFPGRFSGRQFSNSRSEMNVSTLELGDSALYLCASSTGPQETQYFGPGTRLLVL.